The 26 T cell receptor beta chains presented below share a single source sample, sequenced in a study of spatial heterogeneity in lung cancer. TCRdb re-derived calls from the 5' RACE reads in MiXCR, one entry per CDR3 protein. The sample lists roughly 48,000 distinct CDR3 sequences; under 6% were seen once. The sample's time point: sample taken at primary tumor resection. Frozen PBMC, nontumor lung or tumor provided whole RNA, which was sequenced unsorted. The material sequenced was PBMCs, taken at surgery. The receptors were sampled from a male donor with early-stage non-small cell lung cancer.

This clonotype has only a few counts. This chain links TRBV5-6 with TRBJ1-6; the D is unclear. V was cut by 2 bases and J by 4 bases, with 13 bases left in between. Germline V gene data show CDR1 as SGHDT and CDR2 as YYEEEE. The CDR3 totals 16 residues. The CDR3 coding sequence is TGTGCCAGCAGCTTAAGGTTTGGACTTTATAATTCACCCCTCCACTTT. Amino acid sequence: CASSLRFGLYNSPLHF. Full variable domain (rest looked up from reference TRBV5-6 and TRBJ1-6): DAGVTQSPTHLIKTRGQQVTLRCSPKSGHDTVSWYQQALGQGPQFIFQYYEEEERQRGNFPDRFSGHQFPNYSSELNVNALLLGDSALYLCASSLRFGLYNSPLHFGNGTRLTVT.

This clonotype was picked up a small number of times. A much larger clone sits a single nucleotide away, making a read error possible. V and J are TRBV2 and TRBJ1-2; D is possibly TRBD1 (5 bases). CDR1 and CDR2 (germline): SNHLY, FYNNEI. The CDR3 runs to 14 residues. CDR3 protein: CVSRDWGTTYGYTF. The CDR3 DNA follows: TGTGTCAGCAGGGATTGGGGCACGACATATGGCTACACCTTC.

This clonotype was counted many times. This rearrangement joins TRBV7-9 to TRBJ2-7, with TRBD2 as a possible D gene (7 bases). Trimming stripped 6 bases from V and 1 base from J, with 16 bases between. The CDR3 is made up of 15 amino acids. Germline V gives CDR1 SEHNR, CDR2 FQNEAQ (reference sequence). This chain's CDR3 is CASSLSGGQSYEQYF. The CDR3 nucleotides are TGTGCCAGCAGTCTCTCGGGGGGACAATCCTACGAGCAGTACTTC.

The table lists this clonotype with many counts. This chain uses TRBV10-3 with TRBJ2-7; the match to TRBD2 covers 8 bases. The CDR3 runs to 14 residues. The V gene end was trimmed by 10 bases and the J gene end by 6 bases; junction bases not matched to a gene: 14. From germline, CDR1 is ENHRY and CDR2 SYGVKD. CDR3 region: CATSPAGLGFEQYF. CDR3 bases: TGTGCCACCTCCCCGGCGGGACTAGGCTTCGAGCAGTACTTC.

This clonotype came up many times. V is TRBV5-6 and J is TRBJ2-7; D is ambiguous. Germline assignment: CDR1 SGHDT and CDR2 YYEEEE. Trimming shortened V by 4 bases and J by 6 bases, and 11 bases separated the two germline ends. This CDR3 is 12 amino acids long. As DNA, the CDR3 is TGTGCCAGCAGCAGAATACGAGGCGAGCAGTACTTC. It codes for CASSRIRGEQYF. The full variable domain, in which reference TRBV5-6 and TRBJ2-7 provide the parts outside the CDR3, is DAGVTQSPTHLIKTRGQQVTLRCSPKSGHDTVSWYQQALGQGPQFIFQYYEEEERQRGNFPDRFSGHQFPNYSSELNVNALLLGDSALYLCASSRIRGEQYFGPGTRLTVT.

This clonotype was detected ten times or more. The gene calls are TRBV5-5 and TRBJ1-5; possible D gene TRBD1, 5 bases. CDR1 is SGHKS and CDR2 is YYEKEE in the germline V gene (reference sequence). V dropped 4 bases and J dropped 5 bases, with 16 bases sitting between them. The CDR3 is 15 residues long. For the CDR3, the DNA is TGTGCCAGCAGCACCGGGACGGGGAGATATCAGCCCCAGCATTTT. Protein product: CASSTGTGRYQPQHF.

This clonotype was seen repeatedly, ten times or more. The chain is built from TRBV12-3 or TRBV12-4 and TRBJ2-2; D is unclear. The V gene lost 3 bases and the J gene lost 5 bases, with 10 bases spanning the gap. This CDR3 comprises 14 residues. The CDR3 protein is CASSFREWTGELFF. CDR3 coding DNA: TGTGCCAGCAGTTTCCGAGAATGGACCGGGGAGCTGTTTTTT.

This clonotype was found many times. The chain links TRBV12-3 or TRBV12-4 to TRBJ2-7, with D perhaps matching TRBD2 (6 bases). The CDR3 length is 13 residues. V was cut by 5 bases and J by 2 bases, with 10 bases left in between. The CDR3 here is CASSPSSAYEQYF. The CDR3 nucleotides are TGTGCCAGCAGTCCCTCTAGCGCCTACGAGCAGTACTTC.

This clonotype appeared many times. This sequence joins TRBV6-5 and TRBJ2-2, with D perhaps matching TRBD2 (6 bases). This CDR3 contains 16 residues. Trimming removed 4 bases at V and 0 bases at J, with 12 bases between. Germline V gives CDR1 MNHEY, CDR2 SVGAGI. CDR3 residues: CASSWGVASNTGELFF. The CDR3 DNA follows: TGTGCCAGCAGTTGGGGGGTAGCCTCGAACACCGGGGAGCTGTTTTTT.

This clonotype appeared many times. The CDR3 region is CASSLRQGNTEAFF. The CDR3 nucleotides are TGTGCCAGCAGCCTCCGACAGGGCAACACTGAAGCTTTCTTT. The rearrangement links TRBV3-1 to TRBJ1-1; 7 positions match TRBD1. This CDR3 contains 14 residues. With 4 bases clipped from V and 2 bases from J, the junction kept 4 bases outside the gene matches. The germline V gene has CDR1 LGHDT and CDR2 YNNKEL (reference sequence).

This clonotype showed up many times. In nucleotides, the CDR3 is TGCAGTGCTAGAGCCCATATGGTTTGGAATGAGCAGTTCTTC. Translating it yields CSARAHMVWNEQFF. The V and J genes are TRBV20-1 and TRBJ2-1; no firm D call. CDR1 and CDR2 (germline): DFQATT, SNEGSKA (reference sequence). Trimming cost V 1 base and J 7 bases, with 14 bases left between them. This CDR3 is 14 amino acids long.

In this sample, this clonotype turned up many times. The rearrangement links TRBV15 to TRBJ1-5, with TRBD1 matching 7 bases. The CDR3 is 14 residues long. The ends lost 4 bases at V and 4 bases at J; junction bases unmatched: 4. Germline V gives CDR1 LNHNV, CDR2 YYDKDF (reference sequence). In nucleotides, the CDR3 is TGTGCCACCAGCACAGGGACAGCGAATCAGCCCCAGCATTTT. Its protein is CATSTGTANQPQHF.

This clonotype was observed at least ten times. The rearrangement uses TRBV2 and TRBJ2-2; TRBD2 might be the D (6 bases). Looked up from germline, CDR1 is SNHLY and CDR2 is FYNNEI. V was shortened by 1 base and J by 4 bases, with 7 bases between the two germline ends. This CDR3 region has 14 residues. CDR3 region: CASSEGGVTGELFF. The DNA of the CDR3 is TGTGCCAGCAGTGAAGGGGGGGTCACCGGGGAGCTGTTTTTT.

This clonotype was counted at least ten times. J is TRBJ2-1 and V is TRBV9; TRBD1 matches 7 bases. Trimming at V came to 2 bases and at J to 3 bases, leaving 2 bases not matched to a gene. Germline CDR1 is SGDLS and CDR2 is YYNGEE. This CDR3 has 14 amino acids. The CDR3 DNA is TGTGCCAGCAGCGTCGGGACAGACTACAATGAGCAGTTCTTC. Its translation is CASSVGTDYNEQFF. Combining the CDR3 with reference TRBV9 and TRBJ2-1 gives the whole variable domain DSGVTQTPKHLITATGQRVTLRCSPRSGDLSVYWYQQSLDQGLQFLIQYYNGEERAKGNILERFSAQQFPDLHSELNLSSLELGDSALYFCASSVGTDYNEQFFGPGTRLTVL.

This clonotype appeared many times. The CDR3 protein is CASSQDWTTQFF. The CDR3 bases are TGTGCCAGCAGCCAAGATTGGACTACGCAGTTCTTC. This chain uses TRBV4-2 with TRBJ2-1; D possibly corresponds to TRBD2 (6 bases). Trimming shortened V by 0 bases and J by 12 bases, and 9 bases separated the two germline ends. This CDR3 region has 12 residues. Germline CDR1 LGHNA, CDR2 YNFKEQ.

There are many counts of this clonotype. The CDR3 bases are TGTGCCACCAGCCTAAAAGGGGGTTGGGACACTGAAGCTTTCTTT. Residues: CATSLKGGWDTEAFF. The chain carries TRBV15 and TRBJ1-1, with a weak D call TRBD1 (6 bases). This CDR3 contains 15 residues. Trimming removed 5 bases at V and 3 bases at J, with 16 bases between. The V gene's germline CDR1 is LNHNV and CDR2 YYDKDF (reference sequence).

This clonotype was detected ten times or more. The chain combines TRBV12-3 or TRBV12-4 with TRBJ2-1, with D possibly matching TRBD1 (6 bases). Trimming left V 3 bases short and J 10 bases short, with 19 bases between. CDR3 length equals 15 residues. The CDR3 DNA reads as TGTGCCAGCAGTTTCTCCGGGACACGTAATTGGGAGCAGTTCTTC. Its translation: CASSFSGTRNWEQFF.

This clonotype was found many times. The chain combines TRBV27 with TRBJ2-1; D call uncertain. The CDR3 is made up of 14 amino acids. The ends were cut back, 9 bases at V and 10 bases at J, with 22 bases in the middle. Looked up from germline, CDR1 is MNHEY and CDR2 is SMNVEV (reference sequence). The CDR3 DNA is TGTGCCAGTGGGCTGGGCAGGCCCCCTCTGGAGCAGTTCTTC. Translated, it gives CASGLGRPPLEQFF.

This clonotype was recorded many times. This sequence joins TRBV29-1 and TRBJ2-7, with TRBD1 as a possible D gene (6 bases). In germline, CDR1 is SQVTM, CDR2 ANQGSEA. The CDR3 is made up of 14 amino acids. The V gene lost 5 bases and the J gene lost 5 bases, with 19 bases spanning the gap. CDR3 protein: CSVCQDRRSDEQYF. CDR3 nucleotides: TGCAGCGTTTGTCAGGACAGACGATCCGACGAGCAGTACTTC.

This clonotype has ten or more counts. The chain combines TRBV11-2 with TRBJ2-2; D gene unclear. Trimming took off 5 bases at V and 5 bases at J, with 12 bases between the two ends. The germline V gene has CDR1 SGHAT and CDR2 FQNNGV. The CDR3 is 14 amino acids. CDR3 DNA sequence: TGTGCCAGCAGCCCCAACGGTTTGACCGGGGAGCTGTTTTTT. As protein: CASSPNGLTGELFF.

This clonotype was seen ten or more times. The chain has TRBV29-1 and TRBJ2-3; 8 nucleotides line up with TRBD1. This CDR3 spans 14 amino acids. Germline-derived CDR1 and CDR2 are SQVTM and ANQGSEA. V dropped 8 bases and J dropped 6; count of bases not matched to a gene: 13. CDR3 protein: CSTRTGPGEDTQYF. The CDR3 nucleotides are TGCAGCACTCGGACAGGGCCGGGGGAGGATACGCAGTATTTT.

This clonotype was counted at least ten times. Written as DNA, the CDR3 is TGTGCCAGCAGCTTAAGACTACAAGAGACCCAGTACTTC. Protein product: CASSLRLQETQYF. The chain links TRBV7-2 to TRBJ2-5; D perhaps matches TRBD2 (5 bases). Per the germline V gene, CDR1 is SGHTA and CDR2 is FQGNSA. Between the trimmed V and J ends, which lost 2 bases and 2 bases, there was a span of 6 bases. This CDR3 has 13 residues. The variable domain in full, with the rest retrieved from reference TRBV7-2 and TRBJ2-5, is GAGVSQSPSNKVTEKGKDVELRCDPISGHTALYWYRQSLGQGLEFLIYFQGNSAPDKSGLPSDRFSAERTGGSVSTLTIQRTQQEDSAVYLCASSLRLQETQYFGPGTRLLVL.

This clonotype has ten or more counts. CDR3: CASSSPTGGHEQYF. DNA of the CDR3: TGTGCCAGCAGCTCACCGACGGGGGGGCACGAGCAGTACTTC. The chain uses TRBV7-2 and TRBJ2-7; 8 positions agree with TRBD2. Germline V gives CDR1 SGHTA, CDR2 FQGNSA. CDR3 length equals 14 residues. V dropped 4 bases and J dropped 5; count of bases not matched to a gene: 7. Combining the CDR3 with reference TRBV7-2 and TRBJ2-7 gives the whole variable domain GAGVSQSPSNKVTEKGKDVELRCDPISGHTALYWYRQSLGQGLEFLIYFQGNSAPDKSGLPSDRFSAERTGGSVSTLTIQRTQQEDSAVYLCASSSPTGGHEQYFGPGTRLTVT.

This clonotype showed up many times. V is TRBV7-8 and J is TRBJ2-5, with D possibly being TRBD1 or TRBD2 (5 bases each). V lost 0 bases, J lost 2 bases, and 10 bases lay in between. Germline V gene lookup returns CDR1 SGHVS and CDR2 FQNEAQ. This CDR3 is 15 amino acids long. The CDR3, as DNA: TGTGCCAGCAGCTTAGCCGGGACCGCACAAGAGACCCAGTACTTC. Encoded protein: CASSLAGTAQETQYF. Supplemented by reference TRBV7-8 and TRBJ2-5, the full variable domain reads GAGVSQSPRYKVAKRGQDVALRCDPISGHVSLFWYQQALGQGPEFLTYFQNEAQLDKSGLPSDRFFAERPEGSVSTLKIQRTQQEDSAVYLCASSLAGTAQETQYFGPGTRLLVL.

The rearrangement uses TRBV7-3 and TRBJ2-1; a weak D match, TRBD2 (6 bases). The CDR3 spans 18 residues. Germline V gene lookup returns CDR1 SGHTA and CDR2 FQGTGA. V was trimmed by 1 base and J by 0 bases, leaving 16 bases between them. The CDR3 spells CASSLRIGGGSSYNEQFF. CDR3 sequence (DNA): TGTGCCAGCAGCTTAAGGATTGGCGGAGGGAGCTCCTACAATGAGCAGTTCTTC.

The chain combines TRBV7-8 with TRBJ2-5; TRBD2 matches 7 bases. This CDR3 region has 15 residues. The J segment lost 2 bases and the V segment lost 1 base, leaving 4 bases of the junction unmatched. Per germline, CDR1 SGHVS and CDR2 FQNEAQ. CDR3 bases: TGTGCCAGCAGCTTAGGGGAGGGGTGGCAAGAGACCCAGTACTTC. Translated, it gives CASSLGEGWQETQYF.